Here is one TCR beta chain with its context. Its specificity is not known. The CDR3 runs to 18 residues. Looked up from germline, CDR1 is SGHRS and CDR2 is YFSETQ. The ends were cut back, 0 bases at V and 0 bases at J, with 15 bases in the middle. This sample is drawn from a study of T-cell memory formation after mild COVID-19. Regarding the study as a whole: Several responding clones turned up in pre-infection memory, indicating that cross-reactive memory may have taken part. The study found balanced CD4/CD8 in clones contracting day 15 to 85 and a CD4+ lean in later expanders. Chiefly within CM and EM were the contracting CD4+ clones; CD8+ ones were within EMRA. Second-wave clones reaching peak frequency on day 37 lacked confirmed SARS-CoV-2 specificity.

TCRdb passed the 5' RACE reads through MiXCR, listing each CDR3 protein once. The table lists hundreds of thousands of distinct CDR3 sequences, over 15% of them singletons. The rearrangement uses TRBV5-1 and TRBJ2-2; no firm D call. The receptor comes from a man younger than 30 who had mild COVID-19 (a few samples of this study predate the infection). Cell type and time point are not known. The material sequenced was PBMCs or a T cell subset sorted from them (not recorded which). The CDR3 is CASSLVVFRRANTGELFF. The CDR3, as DNA: TGCGCCAGCAGCTTGGTCGTATTTAGGCGAGCGAACACCGGGGAGCTGTTTTTT.